The 27 T cell receptor beta chains reported below all come from one sample, sequenced in a study of OX40 agonist ivuxolimab in advanced cancers. TCRdb's table, derived via immunoSEQ multiplex PCR, lists solely in-frame clones and lacks some. The sample includes 96,000 or so clones, approximately 80% of them seen just once. Sequences were derived from CD4+ or CD8+ T cells sorted from blood, sampled in a trial of the OX40 agonist ivuxolimab. Every receptor here comes from an adult with an advanced solid tumor such as melanoma, head and neck, liver or kidney cancer.

This clone has just one count. The V and J genes are TRBV5-6 and TRBJ1-4, with 9 bases lining up with TRBD1. This CDR3 has 15 amino acids. Germline V CDR1 and CDR2: SGHDT, YYEEEE. J was trimmed by 4 bases and V by 5 bases; bases with no gene match: 6. The CDR3 loop reads CASSKQGAGNEKLFF. Written as DNA, the CDR3 is TGTGCCAGCAGTAAACAGGGGGCTGGTAATGAAAAACTGTTTTTT.

This clone came up a few times. The chain has TRBV19 and TRBJ1-2; D not resolved. The germline gives CDR1 LNHDA, CDR2 SQIVND (reference sequence). The CDR3 is made up of 14 amino acids. Trimming removed 7 bases at V and 2 bases at J, with 14 bases between. The CDR3 nucleotides are TGTGCCAGTACGGCTGCGGGCTGGAACTATGGCTACACCTTC. Protein sequence: CASTAAGWNYGYTF.

This sequence joins TRBV21-1 and TRBJ2-3; TRBD1 is the table's D call, not checked against the DNA. TRBV21-1 counts as a pseudogene. The CDR3 sequence is 14 residues long. The CDR3 is CASSNDREADTQYF. CDR3 bases: TGTGCCAGCAGCAATGACAGGGAGGCAGATACGCAGTATTTT.

The rearrangement links TRBV27 to TRBJ2-7; 9 positions agree with TRBD2. Germline values: CDR1 MNHEY, CDR2 SMNVEV (reference sequence). Trimming took 3 bases from V and 2 from J; bases not matched to a gene: 5. The CDR3 is made up of 15 amino acids. The CDR3 is CASSFQTSGPYEQYF. The CDR3, as DNA: TGTGCCAGCAGTTTCCAGACTAGCGGCCCCTACGAGCAGTACTTC.

The chain employs TRBV6-5 and TRBJ1-2; D may be TRBD1 (5 bases). Germline V gene lookup returns CDR1 MNHEY and CDR2 SVGAGI. This CDR3 contains 16 residues. Trimming removed 0 bases at V and 2 bases at J, with 13 bases between. The CDR3 here is CASSYSGQGFNYGYTF. For the CDR3, the DNA is TGTGCCAGCAGTTACTCAGGGCAGGGATTCAACTATGGCTACACCTTC.

This rearrangement joins TRBV5-6 to TRBJ1-2, with a tentative D call TRBD1 (5 bases). V was pared by 4 bases and J by 4 bases, with 14 bases between. The CDR3 totals 14 residues. Per the germline V gene, CDR1 is SGHDT and CDR2 is YYEEEE. The CDR3: CASSLGTGIYGYTF. The CDR3 bases are TGTGCCAGCAGCCTAGGGACGGGTATCTATGGCTACACCTTC.

The V call is TRBV5-1, the J call TRBJ2-3, with D perhaps matching TRBD2 (5 bases). CDR3 length: 13 amino acids. CDR1 and CDR2 (germline): SGHRS, YFSETQ. Trimming pared 7 bases from V and 6 bases from J, leaving 15 bases between. The CDR3 coding sequence is TGCGCCAGCTGCCGTCGGGAACGGGATACGCAGTATTTT. Its translation is CASCRRERDTQYF.

The V call is TRBV4-3, the J call TRBJ1-5; D gene unclear. Germline V gene data show CDR1 as LGHNA and CDR2 as YSLEER. V was clipped by 0 bases and J by 0 bases, with 9 bases between them. This CDR3 spans 16 amino acids. CDR3 loop: CASSQERDHSNQPQHF. CDR3 nucleotides: TGCGCCAGCAGCCAAGAGCGGGATCATAGCAATCAGCCCCAGCATTTT.

Here the CDR3 reads CASNKVAGFSETQYF. The CDR3 region has the DNA TGCGCCAGCAACAAGGTAGCGGGATTCTCAGAGACCCAGTACTTC. The chain is built from TRBV5-1 and TRBJ2-5; the match to TRBD2 covers 8 bases. CDR3 length: 15 amino acids. V shed 6 bases, J shed 4 bases, and the junction held 11 bases outside the gene matches. In germline, CDR1 is SGHRS, CDR2 YFSETQ. The whole variable domain, remainder taken from reference TRBV5-1 and TRBJ2-5, is KAGVTQTPRYLIKTRGQQVTLSCSPISGHRSVSWYQQTPGQGLQFLFEYFSETQRNKGNFPGRFSGRQFSNSRSEMNVSTLELGDSALYLCASNKVAGFSETQYFGPGTRLLVL.

For the CDR3, the DNA is TGTGCCAGTAGTATAGCCCTGCGGGGCCATGAGCAGTTCTTC. Protein product: CASSIALRGHEQFF. The gene calls are TRBV19 and TRBJ2-1; possibly TRBD2 for D (6 bases). This CDR3 spans 14 amino acids. V lost 1 base, J lost 8 bases, and 12 bases lay in between. Per germline, CDR1 LNHDA and CDR2 SQIVND (reference sequence). The full variable domain, its missing parts supplied by reference TRBV19 and TRBJ2-1, is DGGITQSPKYLFRKEGQNVTLSCEQNLNHDAMYWYRQDPGQGLRLIYYSQIVNDFQKGDIAEGYSVSREKKESFPLTVTSAQKNPTAFYLCASSIALRGHEQFFGPGTRLTVL.

The J gene is TRBJ2-1, the V gene TRBV4-3, with D perhaps matching TRBD2 (7 bases). The CDR3 contains 13 residues. Germline lookup yields CDR1 LGHNA and CDR2 YSLEER. Trimming took off 1 base at V and 9 bases at J, with 10 bases between the two ends. CDR3 loop: CASSQGGGSEQFF. CDR3 coding DNA: TGCGCCAGCAGCCAAGGGGGGGGCAGTGAGCAGTTCTTC.

The chain employs TRBV20-1 and TRBJ2-1; no firm D call. In germline, CDR1 is DFQATT, CDR2 SNEGSKA (reference sequence). V shed 1 base and J shed 9 bases, with 7 bases lying between them. This CDR3 is built from 11 residues. CDR3 in DNA: TGCAGTGCTAGAGGGTCGAGTGAGCAGTTCTTC. It is translated as CSARGSSEQFF.

This clone was recorded only once. The chain is built from TRBV7-2 and TRBJ2-7; 8 bases map to TRBD1. CDR3 size: 19 residues. Germline CDR1 and CDR2: SGHTA and FQGNSA. V gave up 0 bases and J gave up 2 bases; unmatched junction bases: 15. The CDR3 reads CASSLAGQGILKIPYEQYF. The CDR3 DNA follows: TGTGCCAGCAGCTTAGCTGGACAGGGTATCTTGAAAATACCCTACGAGCAGTACTTC. Variable domain in full (rest from reference TRBV7-2 and TRBJ2-7): GAGVSQSPSNKVTEKGKDVELRCDPISGHTALYWYRQSLGQGLEFLIYFQGNSAPDKSGLPSDRFSAERTGGSVSTLTIQRTQQEDSAVYLCASSLAGQGILKIPYEQYFGPGTRLTVT.

V gene TRBV9 combines with J gene TRBJ2-1; 10 bases align to TRBD2. There are 17 residues in the CDR3. Per the germline V gene, CDR1 is SGDLS and CDR2 is YYNGEE. J lost 6 bases, V lost 2 bases, and 11 bases had no gene match. The CDR3, as DNA: TGTGCCAGCAGCGTCAACCCTAGCGGGAGTCTGGCCAATGAGCAGTTCTTC. Its protein product is CASSVNPSGSLANEQFF.

The genes are TRBV7-9 and TRBJ2-1, with 10 bases fitting TRBD2. This CDR3 has 17 residues. The V gene's germline CDR1 is SEHNR and CDR2 FQNEAQ (reference sequence). V was pared by 6 bases and J by 8 bases, with 16 bases of the junction left unmatched. CDR3 in amino acids: CASRSGTSALGGHEQFF. Here the CDR3 DNA reads TGTGCCAGCAGAAGCGGGACTAGCGCACTGGGTGGGCATGAGCAGTTCTTC.

The chain carries TRBV7-2 and TRBJ2-5; D possibly corresponds to TRBD2 (5 bases). CDR1 and CDR2 from the germline V gene are SGHTA and FQGNSA. The CDR3 length is 13 residues. V was shortened by 3 bases and J by 3 bases, with 8 bases between the two germline ends. The CDR3 DNA is TGTGCCAGCAGCTTGGACGGGGAAGAGACCCAGTACTTC. Its translation is CASSLDGEETQYF.

The chain is built from TRBV5-1 and TRBJ1-1, with D unclear. Trimming cost V 2 bases and J 11 bases, with 16 bases left between them. The CDR3 length is 13 residues. Germline CDR1 is SGHRS and CDR2 is YFSETQ. The CDR3, as DNA: TGCGCCAGCAGCTTAGGAGAGCAGCGAGTCGCTTTCTTT. It is translated as CASSLGEQRVAFF. Full variable domain (rest looked up from reference TRBV5-1 and TRBJ1-1): KAGVTQTPRYLIKTRGQQVTLSCSPISGHRSVSWYQQTPGQGLQFLFEYFSETQRNKGNFPGRFSGRQFSNSRSEMNVSTLELGDSALYLCASSLGEQRVAFFGQGTRLTVV.

This chain uses TRBV5-1 with TRBJ1-1; TRBD1 agrees at 8 bases. V was pared by 1 base and J by 1 base, with 3 bases of the junction left unmatched. Germline V gives CDR1 SGHRS, CDR2 YFSETQ. The CDR3 spans 15 residues. The CDR3 DNA follows: TGCGCCAGCAGCTTGTATGGGACAGGGAACACTGAAGCTTTCTTT. This sequence encodes CASSLYGTGNTEAFF. The full variable domain, completed using reference TRBV5-1 and TRBJ1-1, is KAGVTQTPRYLIKTRGQQVTLSCSPISGHRSVSWYQQTPGQGLQFLFEYFSETQRNKGNFPGRFSGRQFSNSRSEMNVSTLELGDSALYLCASSLYGTGNTEAFFGQGTRLTVV.

J is TRBJ2-4 and V is TRBV2, with D hard to call. Germline V gives CDR1 SNHLY, CDR2 FYNNEI. This CDR3 region has 14 residues. V was cut by 4 bases and J by 6 bases, with 13 bases left in between. The chain's CDR3 is CASSVDPSGNIQYF. CDR3 DNA sequence: TGTGCCAGCAGTGTCGATCCATCGGGAAACATTCAGTACTTC.

The V call is TRBV6-5, the J call TRBJ2-3; 8 bases are a match to TRBD2. The J segment lost 3 bases and the V segment lost 4 bases, leaving 0 bases of the junction unmatched. CDR1 MNHEY and CDR2 SVGAGI come from the germline V gene. The length of the CDR3 is 13 residues. For the CDR3, the DNA is TGTGCCAGCAGTTCGGGAGGGACAGATACGCAGTATTTT. Translating gives CASSSGGTDTQYF.

V gene TRBV19 combines with J gene TRBJ2-7; D possibly corresponds to TRBD2 (5 bases). Trimming took off 1 base at V and 3 bases at J, with 10 bases between the two ends. The CDR3 sequence is 14 residues long. Germline V gives CDR1 LNHDA, CDR2 SQIVND (reference sequence). CDR3 sequence reads: CASSIVGKSYEQYF. In nucleotides, the CDR3 is TGTGCCAGTAGTATAGTCGGGAAGAGCTACGAGCAGTACTTC.

The chain is built from TRBV18 and TRBJ2-3, with D hard to call. Per the germline V gene, CDR1 is KGHSH and CDR2 is LQKENI. The germline V and J ends were trimmed by 3 bases and 2 bases, with 6 bases remaining between them. This CDR3 has 13 residues. The CDR3 nucleotides read TGTGCCAGCTCACCGACCCTCACAGATACGCAGTATTTT. Encoded protein: CASSPTLTDTQYF.

This chain links TRBV4-1 with TRBJ2-2; tentatively, D is TRBD2 (6 bases). CDR1 and CDR2 from the germline V gene are MGHRA and YSYEKL. The V end lost 0 bases, the J end lost 5 bases, and 13 bases lay between the germline ends. The CDR3 runs to 16 residues. The CDR3 DNA is TGCGCCAGCAGCCAAGATCAGAGCGGGCAGACCGGGGAGCTGTTTTTT. Translating it yields CASSQDQSGQTGELFF.

The rearrangement joins TRBV5-1 to TRBJ1-1; 7 nucleotides agree with TRBD1. This CDR3 is built from 15 residues. V dropped 0 bases and J dropped 4; count of bases not matched to a gene: 6. Germline V gene lookup returns CDR1 SGHRS and CDR2 YFSETQ. The CDR3 region is CASSLERGRGTEAFF. The CDR3 region has the DNA TGCGCCAGCAGCTTGGAGAGGGGGCGAGGCACTGAAGCTTTCTTT.

This clone occurred once. The chain combines TRBV28 with TRBJ1-3; tentative D call: TRBD1 (5 bases). From germline, CDR1 is MDHEN and CDR2 SYDVKM. CDR3 length: 11 residues. The V and J ends lost 6 bases and 16 bases respectively, with 16 bases between them. The CDR3 loop reads CASRSDTVAYF. Here the CDR3 DNA reads TGTGCCAGCAGATCGGACACGGTAGCTTATTTT.

The V and J genes are TRBV29-1 and TRBJ2-7; D possibly matches TRBD1 or TRBD2 (5 bases each). Germline V gene data show CDR1 as SQVTM and CDR2 as ANQGSEA. With 5 bases removed from V and 0 bases from J, the gap between germline ends came to 17 bases. This CDR3 is built from 15 residues. The CDR3 spells CSVSPGTLSSYEQYF. DNA of the CDR3: TGCAGCGTTAGTCCCGGGACGTTGAGCTCCTACGAGCAGTACTTC.

V gene TRBV30 combines with J gene TRBJ1-5, with D hard to call. This CDR3 is 12 amino acids long. V lost 3 bases and J 7 bases, leaving 10 bases between the germline ends. Per the germline V gene, CDR1 is GTSNPN and CDR2 is SVGIG (reference sequence). CDR3 protein: CAWRQGTQPQHF. The DNA for the CDR3 is TGTGCCTGGAGGCAAGGAACCCAGCCCCAGCATTTT.